The entry below describes one TCR beta chain. Its antigen is unknown. Expressed TCRB transcripts were sequenced because the entire RNA isolate underwent reverse transcription. Sequencing was performed with immunoSEQ multiplex PCR; in TCRdb, only in-frame clones are kept and a portion is missing. The table records 250,000 to 300,000 clones, around 22% of them present only once. Germline assignment: CDR1 GTSNPN and CDR2 SVGIG (reference sequence). The CDR3 has 14 residues. V was cut by 3 bases and J by 5 bases, with 14 bases left in between. This record comes from a study of beta chain features in type 1 diabetes. Study-wide results and limits: Among type 1 diabetes patients, VDJ junctions had fewer insertions and more deletions. Shorter templates might be favored by PCR, equally in patients and controls. In comparison with healthy donors, patients had naive, central memory and Treg TCRB repertoires that appeared more similar. TCRB CDR3s were moderately but significantly shorter in Type 1 diabetes patients in all four CD4+ subsets.

Sequenced: naive CD4+ T cells from blood. The V call is TRBV30, the J call TRBJ2-1; perhaps TRBD2 as D (6 bases). The receptor comes from a woman between 25 and 40 years old with type 1 diabetes. The CDR3 nucleotides are TGTGCCTGGAGGAGTAGCGGATTCCACAATGAGCAGTTCTTC. Encoded protein: CAWRSSGFHNEQFF.